Below are 31 T cell receptor beta chains sequenced from a single sample in a study of T cell repertoires in cytomegalovirus infection. Their recognized antigens are unknown. TCRdb fed the reads into MiXCR, producing one record per CDR3 protein. The table includes approximately 910,000 distinct CDR3 sequences, 30% to 40% detected once. The sequences come from cultured CD8+ T cells from PBMCs, collected from culture after CMV antigen stimulation. These receptors originate from a human donor in good health (CMV status not recorded). Some clones in this sample may be carry-over from other donors' samples.

In its sample, this clonotype was seen a few times. The chain is built from TRBV6-5 and TRBJ2-1; 9 bases agree with TRBD2. Looked up from germline, CDR1 is MNHEY and CDR2 is SVGAGI. V lost 2 bases to trimming and J lost 9 bases; unmatched junction nucleotides: 2. CDR3 length: 13 amino acids. DNA for the CDR3: TGTGCCAGCAGTTACAGCGGGGGGTTTGAGCAGTTCTTC. This translates into CASSYSGGFEQFF.

J is TRBJ1-1 and V is TRBV20-1; 8 positions agree with TRBD1. CDR3 length: 15 amino acids. CDR1 and CDR2 (germline): DFQATT, SNEGSKA (reference sequence). J was trimmed by 5 bases and V by 4 bases; bases with no gene match: 12. CDR3 region: CSATGQGGFGTEAFF. CDR3 nucleotide sequence: TGCAGTGCTACCGGACAGGGAGGGTTCGGGACTGAAGCTTTCTTT.

The V call is TRBV14, the J call TRBJ2-1; no clear D. The CDR3 is 15 amino acids. The V end was cut by 8 bases, the J end by 3 bases, with 17 bases between. Germline values: CDR1 SGHDN, CDR2 FVKESK. The CDR3 spells CASQDDQKGYNEQFF. The CDR3, as DNA: TGTGCCAGCCAGGATGACCAAAAGGGCTACAATGAGCAGTTCTTC.

For this clonotype: The junction departs from germline at one end; a sequencing error may be responsible. The chain uses TRBV6-6 and TRBJ2-1, with a weak D call TRBD2 (6 bases). Germline CDR1 MNHNY, CDR2 SVGAGI (reference sequence). CDR3 length equals 16 residues. CDR3 sequence: CAGSYSWDSSYNEQFF. The CDR3 DNA sequence: TGTGCCGGCAGTTACTCGTGGGACTCCTCCTACAATGAGCAGTTCTTC.

This chain uses TRBV6-6 with TRBJ1-6, with 9 bases lining up with TRBD1. V lost 2 bases to trimming and J lost 10 bases; unmatched junction nucleotides: 6. The germline gives CDR1 MNHNY, CDR2 SVGAGI (reference sequence). This CDR3 region has 15 residues. The CDR3 spells CASSYATGGRSPLHF. For the CDR3, the DNA is TGTGCCAGCAGTTACGCGACAGGGGGTCGGTCACCCCTCCACTTT.

The chain carries TRBV7-4 and TRBJ1-1; 7 nucleotides agree with TRBD1. The germline CDR1 and CDR2 sequences are SGHVT and SQSDAQ. This CDR3 spans 16 amino acids. Trimming took 5 bases from V and 3 from J; bases not matched to a gene: 12. The CDR3 sequence is CASSHPTGPGYTEAFF. DNA of the CDR3: TGTGCCAGCAGCCACCCGACAGGGCCGGGGTACACTGAAGCTTTCTTT.

Only a few counts were recorded for this clonotype. This chain connects TRBV6-6 to TRBJ2-3; TRBD2 agrees at 9 bases. V dropped 5 bases and J dropped 5; count of bases not matched to a gene: 2. The CDR3 extends over 13 amino acids. Germline V gene data show CDR1 as MNHNY and CDR2 as SVGAGI (reference sequence). The CDR3 region is CASSAGGGDTQYF. CDR3 sequence (DNA): TGTGCCAGCAGTGCGGGGGGGGGAGATACGCAGTATTTT.

This clonotype has just a few counts. The rearrangement uses TRBV7-6 and TRBJ1-2; no clear D gene. Germline V gene sequence: CDR1 SGHVS, CDR2 FNYEAQ. The CDR3 is made up of 13 amino acids. The V and J ends lost 0 bases and 6 bases respectively, with 8 bases between them. CDR3: CASSLARGNGYTF. Written as DNA, the CDR3 is TGTGCCAGCAGCTTAGCTCGAGGGAATGGCTACACCTTC.

This clonotype has just a few counts. The chain has TRBV27 and TRBJ1-5, with a weak D call TRBD1 (5 bases). From germline, CDR1 is MNHEY and CDR2 SMNVEV (reference sequence). Between the trimmed V and J ends, which lost 5 bases and 3 bases, there was a span of 11 bases. The CDR3 is 14 residues long. The CDR3 DNA reads as TGTGCCAGCAGTCAGGGTGAGAACAATCAGCCCCAGCATTTT. Amino acid sequence: CASSQGENNQPQHF.

This rearrangement joins TRBV20-1 to TRBJ1-1; perhaps TRBD1 as D (5 bases). CDR3 length equals 16 residues. The V gene lost 4 bases and the J gene lost 1 base, with 19 bases spanning the gap. Germline CDR1 and CDR2: DFQATT and SNEGSKA (reference sequence). The CDR3 is CSATTWEQEANTEAFF. The CDR3 DNA reads as TGCAGTGCTACCACTTGGGAACAGGAAGCGAACACTGAAGCTTTCTTT.

This clonotype was seen only a few times. The chain joins TRBV4-2 to TRBJ2-2; 12 bases are shared with TRBD2. CDR1 and CDR2 from the germline V gene are LGHNA and YNFKEQ. Trimming took 1 base from V and 1 from J; bases not matched to a gene: 7. This CDR3 comprises 19 residues. CDR3 protein: CASSQGILAGGRNTGELFF. The DNA for the CDR3 is TGTGCCAGCAGCCAAGGAATTCTAGCGGGGGGGCGGAACACCGGGGAGCTGTTTTTT.

This clonotype has at least ten counts. The gene calls are TRBV6-5 and TRBJ1-5; D possibly corresponds to TRBD1 (6 bases). The germline CDR1 and CDR2 sequences are MNHEY and SVGAGI. The CDR3 extends over 15 amino acids. V lost 0 bases to trimming and J lost 3 bases, with 9 bases between them. The CDR3 region is CASSYSQGPNQPQHF. CDR3 DNA sequence: TGTGCCAGCAGTTACTCACAGGGACCCAATCAGCCCCAGCATTTT.

This clonotype was picked up a small number of times. The chain has TRBV4-1 and TRBJ2-7; 7 bases match TRBD1. This CDR3 region has 16 residues. Germline CDR1 MGHRA, CDR2 YSYEKL. V shed 1 base and J 1 base; nucleotides not matched to a gene: 7. The CDR3 spells CASSQVLGGTSYEQYF. CDR3 bases: TGCGCCAGCAGCCAAGTGTTAGGGGGCACTTCCTACGAGCAGTACTTC.

This clonotype was recorded many times. The chain employs TRBV7-6 and TRBJ2-1; D is unresolved. V lost 1 base and J 3 bases, leaving 10 bases between the germline ends. The CDR3 is made up of 15 amino acids. CDR1 is SGHVS and CDR2 is FNYEAQ in the germline V gene. The CDR3 coding sequence is TGTGCCAGCAGCTTAGATACTTCCCTCTACAATGAGCAGTTCTTC. Translation gives CASSLDTSLYNEQFF.

In its sample, this clonotype was seen a few times. The CDR3 is CAISERGTSGYQETQYF. Here the CDR3 DNA reads TGTGCCATCAGTGAACGGGGGACTAGCGGATACCAAGAGACCCAGTACTTC. V is TRBV10-3 and J is TRBJ2-5, with TRBD2 identical over 11 bases. The CDR3 runs 17 residues. Germline CDR1 is ENHRY and CDR2 is SYGVKD. With 3 bases clipped from V and 0 bases from J, the junction kept 6 bases outside the gene matches.

Only one count was recorded for this clonotype. Sequence at one end of the junction differs from germline and may be a read error. The genes are TRBV6-2 or TRBV6-3 and TRBJ1-6; maybe TRBD1 (5 bases). CDR1 and CDR2 (germline): MNHEY, SVGEGT. The CDR3 is 20 residues long. The chain's CDR3 is CPSSSDPPGGVDIYNSPLHF. The CDR3 bases are TGTCCCAGCAGCTCCGACCCTCCTGGAGGGGTGGATATATATAATTCACCCCTCCACTTT.

The gene calls are TRBV7-9 and TRBJ2-3, with TRBD1 matching 10 bases. CDR1 and CDR2 (germline): SEHNR, FQNEAQ (reference sequence). The CDR3 extends over 15 amino acids. Trimming removed 5 bases from V and 4 bases from J; junction bases left unmatched: 6. CDR3 in amino acids: CASSPETGGSDTQYF. The CDR3 bases are TGTGCCAGCAGCCCAGAGACAGGGGGCTCAGATACGCAGTATTTT.

This sequence joins TRBV4-3 and TRBJ2-6, with D possibly being TRBD1 (5 bases). Trimming stripped 5 bases from V and 4 bases from J, with 9 bases between. This CDR3 has 14 residues. The germline CDR1 and CDR2 sequences are LGHNA and YSLEER. This CDR3 is CASSTRQGANVLTF. The CDR3 nucleotides are TGCGCCAGCAGCACTCGACAGGGGGCCAACGTCCTGACTTTC.

The chain recombines TRBV20-1 with TRBJ1-1; 9 bases are a match to TRBD1. Trimming cost V 7 bases and J 0 bases; bases outside gene matches: 9. The CDR3 has 15 residues. Germline CDR1 DFQATT, CDR2 SNEGSKA (reference sequence). As DNA, the CDR3 is TGCAGTGATTCGGACAGGGGACACATGAACACTGAAGCTTTCTTT. Translated: CSDSDRGHMNTEAFF.

The chain has TRBV19 and TRBJ2-1, with D perhaps TRBD1 (6 bases). The CDR3 length is 14 residues. The V gene's germline CDR1 is LNHDA and CDR2 SQIVND (reference sequence). Trimming stripped 2 bases from V and 8 bases from J, with 13 bases between. The CDR3 nucleotides read TGTGCCAGTAGTATAACCACAGGGAGCTATGAGCAGTTCTTC. The encoded protein is CASSITTGSYEQFF.

This clonotype has a handful of counts. Here the CDR3 DNA reads TGTGCCAGCAGTTCCGGACTCTTCTACGAGCAGTACGTC. As protein: CASSSGLFYEQYV. The chain recombines TRBV28 with TRBJ2-7, with D possibly being TRBD2 (5 bases). V lost 4 bases and J lost 3, with 10 bases in between. Germline lookup yields CDR1 MDHEN and CDR2 SYDVKM. The CDR3 spans 13 residues.

There are a few counts of this clonotype. This chain links TRBV10-3 with TRBJ1-2; the D gene is possibly TRBD1 (6 bases). V was trimmed by 8 bases and J by 5 bases, leaving 12 bases between them. Germline V gene data show CDR1 as ENHRY and CDR2 as SYGVKD. The CDR3 extends over 12 amino acids. CDR3 sequence: CAIGEGGYGYTF. The CDR3 DNA is TGTGCCATCGGGGAGGGGGGGTATGGCTACACCTTC.

The chain recombines TRBV6-2 or TRBV6-3 with TRBJ1-1, with D perhaps TRBD1 (5 bases). Germline V gene lookup returns CDR1 MNHEY and CDR2 SVGEGT. This CDR3 region has 14 residues. V dropped 6 bases and J dropped 1 base, with 12 bases sitting between them. The CDR3 coding sequence is TGTGCCAGCAGGCTAAGGGGAGAGAACACTGAAGCTTTCTTT. This translates into CASRLRGENTEAFF.

This clonotype was counted a few times. V is TRBV7-9 and J is TRBJ2-2; 8 bases are shared with TRBD1. The junction had 2 bases not matched to a gene; V was cut back by 2 bases and J by 0 bases. The CDR3 is 16 residues long. CDR1 and CDR2 from the germline V gene are SEHNR and FQNEAQ (reference sequence). The chain's CDR3 is CASSLKQGANTGELFF. CDR3 DNA sequence: TGTGCCAGCAGCTTAAAACAGGGGGCGAACACCGGGGAGCTGTTTTTT.

In regard to this clonotype: A clone one base away is much larger, so this may be a read error. The chain carries TRBV7-6 and TRBJ2-1, with D perhaps matching TRBD2 (5 bases). The CDR3 is 13 residues long. Germline CDR1 and CDR2: SGHVS and FNYEAQ. CDR3 bases: TGTGTCAGCAGCTTAACGGGATACAATGAGCAGTTCTTC. Its translation is CVSSLTGYNEQFF.

This chain links TRBV25-1 with TRBJ2-1; the D gene could be TRBD1 or TRBD2 (6 bases each). CDR3 length: 13 residues. Trimming left V 6 bases short and J 9 bases short, with 15 bases between. Germline loops: CDR1 MGHDK, CDR2 SYGVNS. As DNA, the CDR3 is TGTGCCAGCAGCTCGGGGGCCTTCAGTGAGCAGTTCTTC. Protein sequence: CASSSGAFSEQFF. The variable domain in full, completed from reference TRBV25-1 and TRBJ2-1, reads EADIYQTPRYLVIGTGKKITLECSQTMGHDKMYWYQQDPGMELHLIHYSYGVNSTEKGDLSSESTVSRIRTEHFPLTLESARPSHTSQYLCASSSGAFSEQFFGPGTRLTVL.

The chain is built from TRBV29-1 and TRBJ2-2; D is unclear. Trimming took 0 bases from V and 1 from J, leaving 12 bases between them. The CDR3 sequence is 16 residues long. Germline V gene data show CDR1 as SQVTM and CDR2 as ANQGSEA. DNA of the CDR3: TGCAGCGTTGAAGATCAAGGAACAGAGAACACCGGGGAGCTGTTTTTT. It translates to CSVEDQGTENTGELFF.

This clonotype was detected only a few times. The chain has TRBV28 and TRBJ2-1; D possibly corresponds to TRBD2 (5 bases). The CDR3 consists of 17 residues. CDR1 is MDHEN, CDR2 SYDVKM, per germline. Trimming took off 6 bases at V and 2 bases at J, with 20 bases between the two ends. CDR3 coding DNA: TGTGCCAGCAGCCCTCTGTACGGGGTGCGAACCTACAATGAGCAGTTCTTC. This codes for CASSPLYGVRTYNEQFF.

Comment on this clonotype: Being one base from a much bigger clone, this may be a read error. This chain links TRBV20-1 with TRBJ2-6, with 12 bases aligning to TRBD1. The CDR3 contains 17 residues. The trim removed 1 base at V and 5 bases at J, leaving 6 bases unmatched. Germline CDR1 is DFQATT and CDR2 is SNEGSKA (reference sequence). The CDR3 is CSARVGQGARRANVLTF. CDR3 DNA: TGCAGTGCTAGAGTGGGACAGGGGGCGCGCAGGGCCAACGTCCTGACTTTC.

This clonotype has ten or more counts. This chain uses TRBV7-2 with TRBJ2-3, with 7 bases matching TRBD2. This CDR3 has 15 residues. CDR1 is SGHTA and CDR2 is FQGNSA in the germline V gene. After removal of 1 base from V and 4 bases from J, the junction contained 5 bases not matched to a gene. Here the CDR3 DNA reads TGTGCCAGCAGCTTAGTCGGGGGGAGTGCAGATACGCAGTATTTT. Amino acid sequence: CASSLVGGSADTQYF.

This clonotype was seen a few times. J is TRBJ2-5 and V is TRBV7-4; D is uncertain. CDR1 and CDR2 (germline): SGHVT, SQSDAQ. The ends were cut back, 4 bases at V and 3 bases at J, with 12 bases in the middle. The CDR3 has 14 residues. The chain's CDR3 is CASSYSSREETQYF. CDR3 nucleotide sequence: TGTGCCAGCAGCTATTCGAGTAGGGAAGAGACCCAGTACTTC.